One sample yielded the 22 T cell receptor beta chains listed below, sequenced in a study of shared clonotypes between healthy human individuals. Using immunoSEQ multiplex PCR, the repertoire was profiled, and TCRdb retains in-frame clones only, with some absent. The sample has some 1,600,000 clones, 95% to 99% seen once. Specimen: naive CD4+ T cells sorted from blood. Subset of the sample: CD45RA+ positively selected. These receptors came from a man aged 25 to 40 in good health.

Comment on this clone: A much more abundant neighbour one base away suggests this may be a read error. Other DNA sequences in this sample translate to the same CDR3. The chain employs TRBV7-2 and TRBJ2-2, with a weak D call TRBD1 (5 bases). The V and J ends lost 3 bases and 1 base respectively, with 6 bases between them. From germline, CDR1 is SGHTA and CDR2 FQGNSA. This CDR3 has 14 residues. The CDR3 loop reads CASSLGLNTGELFF. DNA of the CDR3: TGTGCCAGCAGCTTGGGGCTGAACACCGGGGAGCTGTTTTTT.

V gene TRBV6-5 combines with J gene TRBJ2-1; tentatively, D is TRBD2 (5 bases). Trimming pared 4 bases from V and 7 bases from J, leaving 20 bases between. The CDR3 consists of 16 residues. Germline assignment: CDR1 MNHEY and CDR2 SVGAGI. CDR3 in DNA: TGTGCCAGCAGTTTATCTGGTGTAGCAGAGGGAAATGAGCAGTTCTTC. Its protein is CASSLSGVAEGNEQFF.

As DNA, the CDR3 is TGCGCCAGCAGCTTGGGGCCTAGACTAGCGGGATACACCGGGGAGCTGTTTTTT. It yields the protein CASSLGPRLAGYTGELFF. The chain is built from TRBV5-1 and TRBJ2-2; 11 bases align to TRBD2. The germline gives CDR1 SGHRS, CDR2 YFSETQ. The CDR3 runs to 18 residues. The V and J ends lost 0 bases and 3 bases, in that order; junction bases with no gene match: 7. Using reference TRBV5-1 and TRBJ2-2 for the parts outside the CDR3, the full variable domain is KAGVTQTPRYLIKTRGQQVTLSCSPISGHRSVSWYQQTPGQGLQFLFEYFSETQRNKGNFPGRFSGRQFSNSRSEMNVSTLELGDSALYLCASSLGPRLAGYTGELFFGEGSRLTVL.

This chain joins TRBV9 and TRBJ2-2; 10 bases line up with TRBD2. V shed 0 bases and J 5 bases; nucleotides not matched to a gene: 4. The CDR3 has 16 residues. The germline gives CDR1 SGDLS, CDR2 YYNGEE. CDR3: CASSVASGRGTGELFF. The CDR3 bases are TGTGCCAGCAGCGTAGCTAGCGGGAGAGGGACCGGGGAGCTGTTTTTT. The full variable domain, rest sourced from reference TRBV9 and TRBJ2-2, is DSGVTQTPKHLITATGQRVTLRCSPRSGDLSVYWYQQSLDQGLQFLIQYYNGEERAKGNILERFSAQQFPDLHSELNLSSLELGDSALYFCASSVASGRGTGELFFGEGSRLTVL.

As to this clone: The sample has other DNA sequences that encode this CDR3 too. The rearrangement links TRBV5-1 to TRBJ1-1; D possibly corresponds to TRBD1 (5 bases). Germline V lookup: CDR1 SGHRS, CDR2 YFSETQ. V lost 4 bases to trimming and J lost 4 bases, with 11 bases between them. CDR3 length: 13 amino acids. CDR3 sequence reads: CASSPPGGTEAFF. For the CDR3, the DNA is TGCGCCAGCAGCCCTCCGGGGGGCACTGAAGCTTTCTTT.

This clone appeared a single time. The rearrangement joins TRBV7-2 to TRBJ2-2; D assignment may be TRBD1 or TRBD2 (5 bases each). CDR1 is SGHTA and CDR2 is FQGNSA in the germline V gene. V lost 5 bases and J 8 bases, leaving 15 bases between the germline ends. This CDR3 is 14 amino acids long. CDR3 coding DNA: TGTGCCAGCAGCCCTGTAGAGGGGATGGGGGAGCTGTTTTTT. As protein: CASSPVEGMGELFF.

The chain uses TRBV7-2 and TRBJ2-1, with TRBD1 matching over 7 bases. CDR1 and CDR2 (germline): SGHTA, FQGNSA. The length of the CDR3 is 16 residues. V shed 5 bases and J 4 bases; nucleotides not matched to a gene: 11. Here the CDR3 reads CASSGDRTALYNEQFF. The CDR3 DNA sequence: TGTGCCAGCAGCGGGGACAGAACGGCGTTATACAATGAGCAGTTCTTC.

CDR3 nucleotides: TGTGCCAGCAGCGCGGGACTAGCGAAAAACATTCAGTACTTC. Amino acids: CASSAGLAKNIQYF. The chain has TRBV7-9 and TRBJ2-4, with 10 bases fitting TRBD2. Germline V gene data show CDR1 as SEHNR and CDR2 as FQNEAQ (reference sequence). V lost 5 bases and J lost 4; bases outside the gene matches: 2. This CDR3 is built from 14 residues.

In regard to this clone: The same CDR3 is also encoded by other DNA sequences in this sample. The chain employs TRBV5-1 and TRBJ2-2; 8 positions agree with TRBD1. This CDR3 spans 15 amino acids. Germline V gives CDR1 SGHRS, CDR2 YFSETQ. Trimming at V came to 4 bases and at J to 3 bases, leaving 5 bases not matched to a gene. The CDR3 loop reads CASSLGTGYTGELFF. The CDR3 DNA is TGCGCCAGCAGCCTAGGGACAGGTTACACCGGGGAGCTGTTTTTT.

The chain has TRBV14 and TRBJ2-1; the match to TRBD2 covers 7 bases. The CDR3 covers 17 residues. Germline V gives CDR1 SGHDN, CDR2 FVKESK. Trimming at V came to 6 bases and at J to 3 bases, leaving 14 bases not matched to a gene. CDR3 DNA sequence: TGTGCCAGCAGACCCATGGGGGGAGCGGGATACTACAATGAGCAGTTCTTC. As protein: CASRPMGGAGYYNEQFF.

The J gene is TRBJ2-3, the V gene TRBV5-1; 7 bases are a match to TRBD2. CDR3 length equals 17 residues. V shed 5 bases, J shed 3 bases, and the junction held 15 bases outside the gene matches. CDR1 SGHRS and CDR2 YFSETQ come from the germline V gene. Here the CDR3 DNA reads TGCGCCAGCAGTCGGGGGGACTACCCAAGCAAGACAGATACGCAGTATTTT. Translating it yields CASSRGDYPSKTDTQYF.

The chain uses TRBV5-1 and TRBJ2-1; D assignment may be TRBD1 or TRBD2 (5 bases each). V lost 2 bases and J lost 2, with 11 bases in between. Germline V gives CDR1 SGHRS, CDR2 YFSETQ. CDR3 length equals 15 residues. This chain's CDR3 is CASSFPRGAYNEQFF. The CDR3 DNA reads as TGCGCCAGCAGCTTTCCCAGAGGGGCCTACAATGAGCAGTTCTTC. The full variable domain, with the rest looked up from reference TRBV5-1 and TRBJ2-1, is KAGVTQTPRYLIKTRGQQVTLSCSPISGHRSVSWYQQTPGQGLQFLFEYFSETQRNKGNFPGRFSGRQFSNSRSEMNVSTLELGDSALYLCASSFPRGAYNEQFFGPGTRLTVL.

This rearrangement joins TRBV28 to TRBJ2-5; TRBD1 matches at 7 bases. The CDR3 runs to 14 residues. Trimming at V came to 5 bases and at J to 2 bases, leaving 5 bases not matched to a gene. Germline assignment: CDR1 MDHEN and CDR2 SYDVKM. CDR3 sequence: CASSRQGRQETQYF. In DNA form, the CDR3 reads TGTGCCAGCAGTCGACAGGGTAGGCAAGAGACCCAGTACTTC.

The CDR3 protein is CASSRYEGQGNQPQHF. In nucleotides, the CDR3 is TGTGCCAGCAGCAGATATGAGGGACAGGGAAATCAGCCCCAGCATTTT. The gene calls are TRBV7-9 and TRBJ1-5; 9 bases line up with TRBD1. The CDR3 extends over 16 amino acids. Germline CDR1 reads SEHNR; CDR2 reads FQNEAQ (reference sequence). V lost 5 bases, J lost 4 bases, and 9 bases stayed unmatched.

V is TRBV27 and J is TRBJ2-7; no firm D call. The germline V and J ends were trimmed by 0 bases and 1 base, with 10 bases remaining between them. The CDR3 has 15 amino acids. Germline V lookup: CDR1 MNHEY, CDR2 SMNVEV (reference sequence). The CDR3 DNA sequence: TGTGCCAGCAGTTTATCAGGAGACTCGTCCTACGAGCAGTACTTC. As protein: CASSLSGDSSYEQYF.

This chain joins TRBV14 and TRBJ2-7, with unresolved D. The CDR3 contains 14 residues. The germline gives CDR1 SGHDN, CDR2 FVKESK. The ends were cut back, 0 bases at V and 4 bases at J, with 10 bases in the middle. This CDR3 is CASSQDRIGYEQYF. CDR3 DNA: TGTGCCAGCAGCCAAGATAGGATCGGTTACGAGCAGTACTTC.

This clone was seen a single time. The CDR3 sequence: CASSGQGAAGANVLTF. DNA for the CDR3: TGTGCCAGCAGCGGTCAGGGGGCTGCTGGGGCCAACGTCCTGACTTTC. The V call is TRBV11-2, the J call TRBJ2-6, with 8 bases that match TRBD1. This CDR3 spans 16 amino acids. V lost 5 bases and J lost 2; bases outside the gene matches: 5. The germline V gene encodes CDR1 SGHAT and CDR2 FQNNGV.

J is TRBJ2-1 and V is TRBV7-2; no definite D call. Trimming shortened V by 4 bases and J by 9 bases, and 16 bases separated the two germline ends. Germline V gives CDR1 SGHTA, CDR2 FQGNSA. This CDR3 has 14 amino acids. CDR3 residues: CASSSGYGFSEQFF. CDR3 in DNA: TGTGCCAGCAGCTCCGGGTACGGTTTCAGTGAGCAGTTCTTC.

With respect to this clone: This same CDR3 is encoded by further DNA sequences in the sample. The chain couples TRBV18 to TRBJ2-7; the D is unclear. Germline CDR1 reads KGHSH; CDR2 reads LQKENI. V was pared by 1 base and J by 1 base, with 5 bases between. The CDR3 has 13 residues. The chain's CDR3 is CASSPLGSYEQYF. Here the CDR3 DNA reads TGTGCCAGCTCACCACTCGGGTCCTACGAGCAGTACTTC.

The chain employs TRBV28 and TRBJ2-1; D is ambiguous. Per the germline V gene, CDR1 is MDHEN and CDR2 is SYDVKM. V was clipped by 6 bases and J by 4 bases, with 13 bases between them. The CDR3 runs 14 residues. As DNA, the CDR3 is TGTGCCAGCAGACCCCCGAGTCCTTACAATGAGCAGTTCTTC. It yields the protein CASRPPSPYNEQFF.

V is TRBV7-2 and J is TRBJ1-2; D uncertain. The germline V gene encodes CDR1 SGHTA and CDR2 FQGNSA. This CDR3 contains 14 residues. Trimming left V 5 bases short and J 3 bases short, with 13 bases between. CDR3 loop: CASSGRAVYYGYTF. The CDR3 DNA follows: TGTGCCAGCAGCGGCCGGGCAGTTTACTATGGCTACACCTTC.

The CDR3 region is CSVEGTGRDNYGYTF. The DNA of the CDR3 is TGCAGCGTTGAGGGGACAGGAAGGGACAACTATGGCTACACCTTC. The rearrangement links TRBV29-1 to TRBJ1-2; 8 bases line up with TRBD1. V lost 3 bases, J lost 2 bases, and 8 bases stayed unmatched. The CDR3 is 15 residues long. Looked up from germline, CDR1 is SQVTM and CDR2 is ANQGSEA.